The T cell receptor (beta chain) described here comes from a study of CD8 T cells in ankylosing spondylitis. Study-wide points: Reportedly, matched ankylosing spondylitis synovial fluid was significantly enriched for disease-linked clones. Apparently characteristic of ankylosing spondylitis blood was a TCR beta motif (roughly eight highly homologous variants).

Quantitative 5'-RACE with molecular barcodes generated TCR beta libraries. TCRdb processed the 5' RACE reads anew with MiXCR; each CDR3 protein has one entry. The repertoire holds some 220,000 distinct CDR3 sequences, with 7% to 10% as singletons. The CDR3 has 15 residues. After removal of 5 bases from V and 7 bases from J, the junction contained 4 bases not matched to a gene. CDR1 and CDR2 from the germline V gene are MNHEY and SMNVEV (reference sequence). This clonotype was recorded many times. Its antigen remains unknown. The J gene is TRBJ2-1, the V gene TRBV27; 14 bases are shared with TRBD2. The clonotype was recovered from a female donor with ankylosing spondylitis or in good health (not recorded which). Sequencing was performed on blood, either unsorted or a sorted T cell fraction (not recorded which). DNA of the CDR3: TGTGCCAGCAGTGAGGGGACTAGCGGGAGAAATGAGCAGTTCTTC. Residues: CASSEGTSGRNEQFF.